Presented here are 26 T cell receptor beta chains from one specimen sequenced in a study of identical twins (dated by TCRdb to the mid-2010s). The library came from 5' RACE. The data were produced on an Illumina HiSeq 2000. The raw public reads went through TCRdb reprocessing: fastp at Q25, MiXCR clone calling, in-frame beta chains kept. Entries that share a CDR3 protein sequence are merged under the most common genes and DNA. For this sample the table gives approximately 890,000 distinct CDR3 sequences, of which around 12% were detected only once. Around 1.6% of the sample is held by the ten biggest clonotypes. These data are also associated with another study on yellow fever vaccine responses in identical twins.

Input material: PBMCs. All receptors come from a woman under 30 in good health.

This clonotype was recorded many times. This chain joins TRBV10-3 and TRBJ2-5, with TRBD1 matching over 7 bases. This CDR3 contains 13 residues. Germline trimming cut 4 bases from V and 5 bases from J; bases unmatched to any gene: 4. Germline lookup yields CDR1 ENHRY and CDR2 SYGVKD. CDR3 in DNA: TGTGCCATCAGTGGGGACAGAGTGGAGACCCAGTACTTC. As protein: CAISGDRVETQYF.

CDR3 sequence (DNA): TGTGCCAGCACCGCTAACAGGGGATGGTATAACACAGATACGCAGTATTTT. It specifies CASTANRGWYNTDTQYF. V is TRBV11-2 and J is TRBJ2-3; TRBD1 aligns across 7 bases. J lost 2 bases, V lost 7 bases, and 15 bases had no gene match. This CDR3 is built from 17 residues. Germline loops: CDR1 SGHAT, CDR2 FQNNGV.

This clonotype was picked up a small number of times. V gene TRBV12-3 or TRBV12-4 combines with J gene TRBJ2-5, with D tentatively TRBD1 or TRBD2 (6 bases each). V was shortened by 3 bases and J by 5 bases, with 16 bases between the two germline ends. The length of the CDR3 is 15 residues. CDR3 protein: CASSFGWGALETQYF. The CDR3 DNA reads TGTGCCAGCAGTTTTGGTTGGGGGGCTCTGGAGACCCAGTACTTC.

This sequence joins TRBV20-1 and TRBJ1-5; D may be TRBD1 (6 bases). In germline, CDR1 is DFQATT, CDR2 SNEGSKA (reference sequence). Between the trimmed V and J ends, which lost 5 bases and 0 bases, there was a span of 11 bases. CDR3 length: 14 residues. The CDR3 spells CSALDSNSNQPQHF. The DNA for the CDR3 is TGCAGTGCTTTGGACAGTAATAGCAATCAGCCCCAGCATTTT.

This clonotype was seen a few times. This sequence joins TRBV10-3 and TRBJ1-1; 9 nucleotides align to TRBD1. The CDR3 has 14 amino acids. V lost 6 bases and J lost 5; bases outside the gene matches: 7. The germline V gene encodes CDR1 ENHRY and CDR2 SYGVKD. CDR3 sequence reads: CAISPGGTGTEAFF. The DNA for the CDR3 is TGTGCCATCAGCCCGGGGGGGACAGGGACTGAAGCTTTCTTT.

The gene calls are TRBV20-1 and TRBJ2-1; possibly TRBD2 for D (6 bases). The germline V gene has CDR1 DFQATT and CDR2 SNEGSKA (reference sequence). There are 16 residues in the CDR3. V lost 3 bases and J lost 4, with 19 bases in between. CDR3 sequence reads: CSASRKDYFQYNEQFF. The CDR3 nucleotides are TGCAGTGCTAGTCGGAAGGACTATTTCCAATACAATGAGCAGTTCTTC.

Concerning this clonotype: A read error may produce the germline difference seen at one junction end. This chain joins TRBV3-1 and TRBJ2-1; 7 positions agree with TRBD1. The CDR3 consists of 15 residues. Per the germline V gene, CDR1 is LGHDT and CDR2 is YNNKEL (reference sequence). In nucleotides, the CDR3 is TGTGCCAGCAGTATCGACAGGGTCTCCTACAATGGGCAGTTCTTC. This sequence encodes CASSIDRVSYNGQFF.

V is TRBV7-6 and J is TRBJ2-1; TRBD2 aligns across 11 bases. The CDR3 length is 15 residues. CDR1 and CDR2 (germline): SGHVS, FNYEAQ. The V and J ends lost 5 bases and 8 bases, in that order; junction bases with no gene match: 8. Here the CDR3 reads CASSQRTSGLDEQFF. The CDR3, as DNA: TGTGCCAGCAGCCAAAGGACTAGCGGGCTCGATGAGCAGTTCTTC.

This clonotype was counted ten times or more. V is TRBV28 and J is TRBJ2-5, with D uncertain. Trimming left V 8 bases short and J 5 bases short, with 9 bases between. CDR3 length: 11 amino acids. Germline V gives CDR1 MDHEN, CDR2 SYDVKM. The CDR3 DNA reads TGTGCCAGCCTCTCCGGGGAGACCCAGTACTTC. This translates into CASLSGETQYF.

This clonotype was picked up a small number of times. This rearrangement joins TRBV5-1 to TRBJ2-3; D might be TRBD2 (6 bases). Germline V CDR1 and CDR2: SGHRS, YFSETQ. The CDR3 runs 16 residues. V was pared by 2 bases and J by 0 bases, with 13 bases between. The CDR3 nucleotides are TGCGCCAGCAGCTTCTTAGCGGAACCTAGCACAGATACGCAGTATTTT. Encoded protein: CASSFLAEPSTDTQYF.

The rearrangement joins TRBV7-9 to TRBJ2-3, with TRBD2 matching over 10 bases. CDR1 SEHNR and CDR2 FQNEAQ come from the germline V gene (reference sequence). V lost 6 bases to trimming and J lost 4 bases; unmatched junction nucleotides: 7. This CDR3 region has 15 residues. This CDR3 reads CASRGSGRAADTQYF. The DNA for the CDR3 is TGTGCCAGCAGAGGGAGCGGGAGGGCCGCAGATACGCAGTATTTT.

This chain joins TRBV5-5 and TRBJ2-1, with D possibly TRBD2 on 5 matching bases. The V gene's germline CDR1 is SGHKS and CDR2 YYEKEE (reference sequence). The CDR3 consists of 17 residues. Trimming pared 0 bases from V and 1 base from J, leaving 14 bases between. The CDR3: CASSLALSRGSYNEQFF. CDR3 DNA sequence: TGTGCCAGCAGCTTGGCGTTAAGCCGGGGATCCTACAATGAGCAGTTCTTC. The variable domain in full, completed from reference TRBV5-5 and TRBJ2-1, reads DAGVTQSPTHLIKTRGQQVTLRCSPISGHKSVSWYQQVLGQGPQFIFQYYEKEERGRGNFPDRFSARQFPNYSSELNVNALLLGDSALYLCASSLALSRGSYNEQFFGPGTRLTVL.

In this sample, this clonotype turned up many times. The rearrangement joins TRBV20-1 to TRBJ1-4, with 7 bases lining up with TRBD1. After removal of 3 bases from V and 0 bases from J, the junction contained 10 bases not matched to a gene. Germline loops: CDR1 DFQATT, CDR2 SNEGSKA (reference sequence). The CDR3 spans 17 residues. This chain's CDR3 is CSASEDRVRATNEKLFF. The CDR3 DNA is TGCAGTGCTAGTGAAGACAGGGTGAGGGCAACTAATGAAAAACTGTTTTTT.

This clonotype showed up many times. The V and J genes are TRBV6-1 and TRBJ1-4; unclear D gene. Germline CDR1 reads MNHNS; CDR2 reads SASEGT. Trimming pared 5 bases from V and 0 bases from J, leaving 7 bases between. The length of the CDR3 is 14 residues. In nucleotides, the CDR3 is TGTGCCAGCAGTCAGTCTGCAACTAATGAAAAACTGTTTTTT. As protein: CASSQSATNEKLFF.

This clonotype was counted a few times. The chain combines TRBV5-1 with TRBJ2-3, with a tentative D call TRBD1 (8 bases). V shed 4 bases and J shed 3 bases, with 18 bases lying between them. This CDR3 comprises 16 residues. Germline loops: CDR1 SGHRS, CDR2 YFSETQ. The DNA for the CDR3 is TGCGCCAGCAGCCCTCTACAGGGGGGGTATACAGATACGCAGTATTTT. As protein: CASSPLQGGYTDTQYF. Full variable domain (outside the CDR3, taken from reference TRBV5-1 and TRBJ2-3): KAGVTQTPRYLIKTRGQQVTLSCSPISGHRSVSWYQQTPGQGLQFLFEYFSETQRNKGNFPGRFSGRQFSNSRSEMNVSTLELGDSALYLCASSPLQGGYTDTQYFGPGTRLTVL.

The rearrangement links TRBV7-3 to TRBJ2-1; D call uncertain. CDR3 size: 13 residues. Looked up from germline, CDR1 is SGHTA and CDR2 is FQGTGA. The V and J ends lost 0 bases and 7 bases respectively, with 7 bases between them. This CDR3 reads CASSLTSLNEQFF. Written as DNA, the CDR3 is TGTGCCAGCAGCTTAACCAGTCTGAATGAGCAGTTCTTC.

This clonotype was seen a few times. V is TRBV2 and J is TRBJ2-7; D is possibly TRBD1 or TRBD2 (5 bases each). Trimming removed 6 bases at V and 2 bases at J, with 17 bases between. The CDR3 sequence is 15 residues long. In germline, CDR1 is SNHLY, CDR2 FYNNEI. CDR3 sequence (DNA): TGTGCCAGCAGAGGGATCAGGGACCAACCCTACGAGCAGTACTTC. It codes for CASRGIRDQPYEQYF.

This clonotype showed up many times. Here the CDR3 DNA reads TGTGCCAGCAGCCGACTAGCGGGGGGCAATGAGCAGTTCTTC. Translated: CASSRLAGGNEQFF. The rearrangement joins TRBV3-1 to TRBJ2-1, with 13 bases identical to TRBD2. CDR1 is LGHDT and CDR2 is YNNKEL in the germline V gene (reference sequence). CDR3 length equals 14 residues. V lost 4 bases to trimming and J lost 6 bases; unmatched junction nucleotides: 0.

V and J are TRBV10-3 and TRBJ2-3; weak D call: TRBD1 (6 bases). Germline V gene data show CDR1 as ENHRY and CDR2 as SYGVKD. The CDR3 loop spans 15 amino acids. Trimming left V 2 bases short and J 4 bases short, with 13 bases between. CDR3 in amino acids: CAISETNRVADTQYF. The CDR3 nucleotides read TGTGCCATCAGTGAGACGAACAGGGTTGCAGATACGCAGTATTTT.

The chain uses TRBV12-3 or TRBV12-4 and TRBJ2-2; 7 nucleotides align to TRBD1. The CDR3 runs to 14 residues. Trimming took 3 bases from V and 4 from J; bases not matched to a gene: 2. Here the CDR3 reads CASSFTGATGELFF. The DNA for the CDR3 is TGTGCCAGCAGTTTTACAGGGGCCACCGGGGAGCTGTTTTTT.

This chain uses TRBV10-3 with TRBJ2-2; perhaps D is TRBD1 or TRBD2 (5 bases each). Germline CDR1 ENHRY, CDR2 SYGVKD. V lost 6 bases to trimming and J lost 6 bases, with 17 bases between them. The CDR3 sequence is 15 residues long. The CDR3 protein is CAISREAGGSGELFF. Here the CDR3 DNA reads TGTGCCATCAGCCGAGAAGCTGGGGGTTCCGGGGAGCTGTTTTTT.

This clonotype occurred a few times. The chain links TRBV6-5 to TRBJ2-3, with 7 positions matching TRBD1. Germline CDR1 is MNHEY and CDR2 is SVGAGI. The CDR3 is made up of 15 amino acids. J was trimmed by 2 bases and V by 0 bases; bases with no gene match: 2. The CDR3 protein is CASSYSGQITDTQYF. In DNA form, the CDR3 reads TGTGCCAGCAGTTACTCGGGACAGATCACAGATACGCAGTATTTT.

The chain recombines TRBV9 with TRBJ2-1; tentative D call: TRBD1 (5 bases). CDR1 is SGDLS, CDR2 YYNGEE, per germline. CDR3 length: 15 amino acids. Trimming left V 3 bases short and J 0 bases short, with 10 bases between. The CDR3, as DNA: TGTGCCAGCAGCGAAGGGGTTAGCTCCTACAATGAGCAGTTCTTC. This encodes CASSEGVSSYNEQFF. Full variable domain (rest looked up from reference TRBV9 and TRBJ2-1): DSGVTQTPKHLITATGQRVTLRCSPRSGDLSVYWYQQSLDQGLQFLIQYYNGEERAKGNILERFSAQQFPDLHSELNLSSLELGDSALYFCASSEGVSSYNEQFFGPGTRLTVL.

This clonotype was counted only a few times. The rearrangement joins TRBV20-1 to TRBJ2-7; D gene unclear. V lost 3 bases, J lost 2 bases, and 17 bases lay in between. Germline V lookup: CDR1 DFQATT, CDR2 SNEGSKA (reference sequence). The CDR3 runs to 15 residues. The CDR3 DNA reads as TGCAGTGCTAGGAAATCGGACCCACGGGCCTACGAGCAGTACTTC. As protein: CSARKSDPRAYEQYF.

This clonotype was seen ten or more times. The chain joins TRBV11-2 to TRBJ2-3, with no clear D. Per germline, CDR1 SGHAT and CDR2 FQNNGV. The germline V and J ends were trimmed by 3 bases and 3 bases, with 10 bases remaining between them. CDR3 length: 14 residues. The CDR3 protein is CASSFVAPTDTQYF. The CDR3 DNA sequence: TGTGCCAGCAGCTTCGTAGCCCCAACAGATACGCAGTATTTT.

This clonotype has only a few counts. The chain carries TRBV25-1 and TRBJ1-3; no clear D. CDR1 and CDR2 (germline): MGHDK, SYGVNS. V was clipped by 4 bases and J by 4 bases, with 8 bases between them. This CDR3 has 13 residues. The DNA for the CDR3 is TGTGCCAGCAGTGGGGCCAAGGGAAACACCATATATTTT. Encoded protein: CASSGAKGNTIYF. Supplemented by reference TRBV25-1 and TRBJ1-3, the full variable domain reads EADIYQTPRYLVIGTGKKITLECSQTMGHDKMYWYQQDPGMELHLIHYSYGVNSTEKGDLSSESTVSRIRTEHFPLTLESARPSHTSQYLCASSGAKGNTIYFGEGSWLTVV.